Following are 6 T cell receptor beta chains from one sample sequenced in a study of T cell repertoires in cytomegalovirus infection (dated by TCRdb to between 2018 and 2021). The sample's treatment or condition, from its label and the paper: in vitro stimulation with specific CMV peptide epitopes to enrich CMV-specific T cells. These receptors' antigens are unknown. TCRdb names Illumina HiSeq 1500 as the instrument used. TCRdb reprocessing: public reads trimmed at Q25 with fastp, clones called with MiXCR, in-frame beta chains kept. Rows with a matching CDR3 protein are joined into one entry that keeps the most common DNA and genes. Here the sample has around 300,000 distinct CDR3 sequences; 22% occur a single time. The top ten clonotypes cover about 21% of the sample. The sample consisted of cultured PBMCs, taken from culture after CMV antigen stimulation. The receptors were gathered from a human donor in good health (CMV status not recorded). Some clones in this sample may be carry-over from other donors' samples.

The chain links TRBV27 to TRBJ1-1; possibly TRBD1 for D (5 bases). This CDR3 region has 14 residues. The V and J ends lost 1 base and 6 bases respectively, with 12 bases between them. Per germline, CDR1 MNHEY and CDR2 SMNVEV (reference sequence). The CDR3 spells CASSLLRGPAEAFF. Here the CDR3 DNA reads TGTGCCAGCAGTTTATTGAGGGGACCGGCTGAAGCTTTCTTT.

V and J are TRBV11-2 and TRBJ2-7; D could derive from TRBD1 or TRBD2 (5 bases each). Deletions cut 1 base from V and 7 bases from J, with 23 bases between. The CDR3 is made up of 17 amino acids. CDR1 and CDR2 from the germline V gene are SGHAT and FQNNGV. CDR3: CASSLGSFWDRRWEQYF. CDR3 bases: TGTGCCAGCAGCTTAGGTTCCTTTTGGGACCGGAGATGGGAGCAGTACTTC.

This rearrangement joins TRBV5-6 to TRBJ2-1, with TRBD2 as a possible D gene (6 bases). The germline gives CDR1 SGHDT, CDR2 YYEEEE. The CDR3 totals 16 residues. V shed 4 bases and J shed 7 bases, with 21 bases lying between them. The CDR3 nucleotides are TGTGCCAGCAGCCCCGAAGTGAGGGAGAGCGGGAATGAGCAGTTCTTC. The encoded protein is CASSPEVRESGNEQFF.

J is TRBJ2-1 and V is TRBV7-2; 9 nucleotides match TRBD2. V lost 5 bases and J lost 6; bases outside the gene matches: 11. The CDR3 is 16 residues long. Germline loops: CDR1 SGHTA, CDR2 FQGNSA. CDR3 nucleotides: TGTGCCAGCAGCCGGGGGGTTAGCGGGAGTCGCAATGAGCAGTTCTTC. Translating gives CASSRGVSGSRNEQFF. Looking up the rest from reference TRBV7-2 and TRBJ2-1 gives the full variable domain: GAGVSQSPSNKVTEKGKDVELRCDPISGHTALYWYRQSLGQGLEFLIYFQGNSAPDKSGLPSDRFSAERTGGSVSTLTIQRTQQEDSAVYLCASSRGVSGSRNEQFFGPGTRLTVL.

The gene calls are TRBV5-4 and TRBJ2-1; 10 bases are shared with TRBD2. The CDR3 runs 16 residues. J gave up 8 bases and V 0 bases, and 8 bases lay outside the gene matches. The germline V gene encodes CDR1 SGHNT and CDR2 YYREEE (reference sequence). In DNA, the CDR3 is TGTGCCAGCAGCTTGGATCTAGCGGGGGTGAGCTATGAGCAGTTCTTC. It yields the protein CASSLDLAGVSYEQFF.

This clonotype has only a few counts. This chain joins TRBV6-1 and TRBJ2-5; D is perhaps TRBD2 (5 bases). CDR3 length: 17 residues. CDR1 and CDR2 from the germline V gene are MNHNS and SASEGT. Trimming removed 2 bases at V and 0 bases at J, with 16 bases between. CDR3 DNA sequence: TGTGCCAGCAGTGAATCAGGAGGCAGCCCAAACCAAGAGACCCAGTACTTC. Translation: CASSESGGSPNQETQYF.